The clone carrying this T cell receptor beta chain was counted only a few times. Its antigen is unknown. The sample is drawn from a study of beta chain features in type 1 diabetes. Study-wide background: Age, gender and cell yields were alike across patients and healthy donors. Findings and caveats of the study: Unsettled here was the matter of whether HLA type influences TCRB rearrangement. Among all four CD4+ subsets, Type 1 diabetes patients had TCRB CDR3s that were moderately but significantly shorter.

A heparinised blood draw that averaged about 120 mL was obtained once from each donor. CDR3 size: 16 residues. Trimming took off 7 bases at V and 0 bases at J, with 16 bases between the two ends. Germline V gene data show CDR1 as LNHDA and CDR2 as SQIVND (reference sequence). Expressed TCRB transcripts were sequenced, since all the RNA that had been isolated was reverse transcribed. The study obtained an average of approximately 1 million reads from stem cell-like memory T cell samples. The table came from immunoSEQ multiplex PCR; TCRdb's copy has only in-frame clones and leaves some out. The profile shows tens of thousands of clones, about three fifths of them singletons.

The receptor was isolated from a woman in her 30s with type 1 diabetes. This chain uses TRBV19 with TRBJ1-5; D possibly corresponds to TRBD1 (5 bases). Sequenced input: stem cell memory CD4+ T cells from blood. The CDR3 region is CASNGRVVFSNQPQHF. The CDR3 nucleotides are TGTGCCAGTAACGGCAGGGTCGTTTTTAGCAATCAGCCCCAGCATTTT.